What follows describes a single T cell receptor (beta chain). What it recognizes is unknown. Trimming at V came to 3 bases and at J to 4 bases, leaving 6 bases not matched to a gene. Germline V lookup: CDR1 SGDLS, CDR2 YYNGEE. The CDR3 totals 14 residues. Assay used: immunoSEQ multiplex PCR; TCRdb lists only in-frame clones, some missing. The sample includes 50,000 to 55,000 clones, more than 75% seen only once; the top ten take 3% to 4%. Excluded were patients having autoimmune disease history or systemic immunosuppression. The sample originates from a study of OX40 agonist ivuxolimab in advanced cancers. Study information: Patients with hepatocellular carcinoma, melanoma, renal cell or head and neck cancer made up the dose-escalation patients. Three partial responders included one hepatocellular carcinoma patient and two cutaneous melanoma patients. Study-wide points: At 0.1 to 3.0 mg/kg and by week 6, clonal expansion occurred in CD4+ and CD8+ blood T cells.

This chain joins TRBV9 and TRBJ2-7, with 8 nucleotides matching TRBD2. This TCR was recovered from an adult with an advanced solid tumor such as melanoma, head and neck, liver or kidney cancer. The source material was CD4+ or CD8+ T cells sorted from blood, sampled in a trial of the OX40 agonist ivuxolimab. CDR3 DNA: TGTGCCAGCAGCGCCGGGACTAGTAAGTACGAGCAGTACTTC. It codes for CASSAGTSKYEQYF.